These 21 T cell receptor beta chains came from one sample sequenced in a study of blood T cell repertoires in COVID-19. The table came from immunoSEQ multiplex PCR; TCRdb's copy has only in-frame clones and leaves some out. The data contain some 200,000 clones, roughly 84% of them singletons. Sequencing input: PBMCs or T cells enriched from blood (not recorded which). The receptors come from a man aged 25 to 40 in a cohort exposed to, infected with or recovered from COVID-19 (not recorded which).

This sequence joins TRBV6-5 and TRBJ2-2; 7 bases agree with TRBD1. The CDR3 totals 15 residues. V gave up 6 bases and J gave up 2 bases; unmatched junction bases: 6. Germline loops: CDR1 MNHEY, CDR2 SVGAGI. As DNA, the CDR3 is TGTGCCAGCAGACCCGGGACAGTCAACACCGGGGAGCTGTTTTTT. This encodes CASRPGTVNTGELFF.

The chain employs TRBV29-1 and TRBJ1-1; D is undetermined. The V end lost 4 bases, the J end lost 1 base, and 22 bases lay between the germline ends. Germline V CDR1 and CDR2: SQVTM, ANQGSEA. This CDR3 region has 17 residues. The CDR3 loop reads CSVVSRGRTRSNTEAFF. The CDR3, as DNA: TGCAGCGTTGTGTCTCGGGGTAGGACCCGTTCGAACACTGAAGCTTTCTTT.

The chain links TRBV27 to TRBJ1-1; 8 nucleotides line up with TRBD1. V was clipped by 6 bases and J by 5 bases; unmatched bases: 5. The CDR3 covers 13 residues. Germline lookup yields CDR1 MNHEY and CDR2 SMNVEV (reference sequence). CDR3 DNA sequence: TGTGCCAGCAGGAAAACAGGGGGAACTGAAGCTTTCTTT. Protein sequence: CASRKTGGTEAFF.

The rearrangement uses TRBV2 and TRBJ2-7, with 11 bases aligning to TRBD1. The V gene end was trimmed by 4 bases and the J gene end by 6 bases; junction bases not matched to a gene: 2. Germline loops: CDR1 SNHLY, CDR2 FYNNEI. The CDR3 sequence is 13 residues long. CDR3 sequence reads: CASSVGTGGEQYF. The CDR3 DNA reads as TGTGCCAGCAGTGTGGGGACAGGGGGCGAGCAGTACTTC.

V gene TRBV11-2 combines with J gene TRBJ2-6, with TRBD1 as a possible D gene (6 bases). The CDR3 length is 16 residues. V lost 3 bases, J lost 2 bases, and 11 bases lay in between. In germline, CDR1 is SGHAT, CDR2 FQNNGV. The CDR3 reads CASSFLEGAGANVLTF. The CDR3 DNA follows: TGTGCCAGCAGCTTCCTAGAGGGGGCTGGGGCCAACGTCCTGACTTTC.

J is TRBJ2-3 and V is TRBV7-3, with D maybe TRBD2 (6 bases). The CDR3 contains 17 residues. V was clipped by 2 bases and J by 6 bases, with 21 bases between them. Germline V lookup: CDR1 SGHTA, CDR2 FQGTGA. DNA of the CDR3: TGTGCCAGCAGCTTATCTGGAGGGGCCTATCGAGAGGATACGCAGTATTTT. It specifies CASSLSGGAYREDTQYF.

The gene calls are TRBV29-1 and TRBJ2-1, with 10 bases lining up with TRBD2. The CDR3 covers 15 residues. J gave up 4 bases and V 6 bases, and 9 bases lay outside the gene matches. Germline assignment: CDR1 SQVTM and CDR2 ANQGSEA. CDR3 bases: TGCAGCGTGGATGAACTAGCGGGGAATTACAATGAGCAGTTCTTC. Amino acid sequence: CSVDELAGNYNEQFF.

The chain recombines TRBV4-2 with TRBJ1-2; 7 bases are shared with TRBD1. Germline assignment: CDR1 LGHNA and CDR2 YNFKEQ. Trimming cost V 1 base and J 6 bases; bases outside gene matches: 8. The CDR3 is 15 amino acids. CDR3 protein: CASSQGQGSDDGYTF. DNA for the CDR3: TGTGCCAGCAGCCAAGGACAGGGATCGGACGATGGCTACACCTTC.

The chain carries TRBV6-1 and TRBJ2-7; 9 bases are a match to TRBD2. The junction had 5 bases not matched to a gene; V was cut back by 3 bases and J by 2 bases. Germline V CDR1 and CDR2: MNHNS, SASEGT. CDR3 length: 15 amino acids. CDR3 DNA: TGTGCCAGCAGTGACCCTAGCGGGGCAGCCTACGAGCAGTACTTC. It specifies CASSDPSGAAYEQYF.

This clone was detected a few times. CDR3: CASSQGGRTTSYEQYF. For the CDR3, the DNA is TGCGCCAGCAGCCAAGGGGGAAGGACAACCTCCTACGAGCAGTACTTC. This rearrangement joins TRBV4-1 to TRBJ2-7; a weak D match, TRBD1 (5 bases). The germline V gene has CDR1 MGHRA and CDR2 YSYEKL. There are 16 residues in the CDR3. Trimming shortened V by 1 base and J by 0 bases, and 13 bases separated the two germline ends.

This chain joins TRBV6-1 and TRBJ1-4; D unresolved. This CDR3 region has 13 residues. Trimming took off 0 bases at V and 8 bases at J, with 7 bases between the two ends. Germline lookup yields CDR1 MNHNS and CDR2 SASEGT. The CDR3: CASSEAVREKLFF. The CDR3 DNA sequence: TGTGCCAGCAGTGAAGCGGTACGGGAAAAACTGTTTTTT.

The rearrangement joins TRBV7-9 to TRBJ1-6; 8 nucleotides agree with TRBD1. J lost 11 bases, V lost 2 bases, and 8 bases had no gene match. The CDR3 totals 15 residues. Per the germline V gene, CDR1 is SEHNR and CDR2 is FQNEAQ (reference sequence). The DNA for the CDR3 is TGTGCCAGCAGCTTACCGAGGACAGGGTCGGCACCCCTCCACTTT. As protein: CASSLPRTGSAPLHF. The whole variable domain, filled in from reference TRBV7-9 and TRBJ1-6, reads DTGVSQNPRHKITKRGQNVTFRCDPISEHNRLYWYRQTLGQGPEFLTYFQNEAQLEKSRLLSDRFSAERPKGSFSTLEIQRTEQGDSAMYLCASSLPRTGSAPLHFGNGTRLTVT.

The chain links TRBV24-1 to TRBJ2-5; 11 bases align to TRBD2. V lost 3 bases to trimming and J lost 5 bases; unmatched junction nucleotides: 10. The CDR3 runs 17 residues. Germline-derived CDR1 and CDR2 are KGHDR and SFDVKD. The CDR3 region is CATSDRSSGRLMETQYF. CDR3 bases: TGTGCCACCAGTGATCGCTCTAGCGGGAGGCTGATGGAGACCCAGTACTTC.

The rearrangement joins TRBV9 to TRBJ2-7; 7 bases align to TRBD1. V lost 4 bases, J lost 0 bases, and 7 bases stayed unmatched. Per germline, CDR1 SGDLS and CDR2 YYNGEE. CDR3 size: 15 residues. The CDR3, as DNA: TGTGCCAGCAGCCCCGGGGACAGTCCCTCCTACGAGCAGTACTTC. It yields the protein CASSPGDSPSYEQYF.

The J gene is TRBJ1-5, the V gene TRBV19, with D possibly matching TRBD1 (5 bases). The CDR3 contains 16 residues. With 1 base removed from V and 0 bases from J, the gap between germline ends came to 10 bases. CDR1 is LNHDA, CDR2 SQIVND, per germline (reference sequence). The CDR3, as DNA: TGTGCCAGTAGTATAGGGACATTCGATAGCAATCAGCCCCAGCATTTT. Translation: CASSIGTFDSNQPQHF.

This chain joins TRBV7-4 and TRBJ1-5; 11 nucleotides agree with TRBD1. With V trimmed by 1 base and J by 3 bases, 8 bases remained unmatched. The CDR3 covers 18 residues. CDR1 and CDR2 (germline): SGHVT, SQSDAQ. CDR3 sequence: CASSLGSGTGGFNQPQHF. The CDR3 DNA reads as TGTGCCAGCAGCTTAGGTTCCGGGACAGGGGGGTTCAATCAGCCCCAGCATTTT.

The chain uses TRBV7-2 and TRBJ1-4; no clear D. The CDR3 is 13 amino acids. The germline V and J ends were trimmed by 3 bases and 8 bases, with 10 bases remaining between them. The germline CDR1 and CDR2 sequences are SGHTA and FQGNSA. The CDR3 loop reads CASSLYRGEKLFF. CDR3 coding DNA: TGTGCCAGCAGCTTGTACAGAGGGGAAAAACTGTTTTTT.

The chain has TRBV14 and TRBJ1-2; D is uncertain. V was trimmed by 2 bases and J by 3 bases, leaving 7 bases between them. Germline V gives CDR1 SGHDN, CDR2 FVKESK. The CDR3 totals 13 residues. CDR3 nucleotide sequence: TGTGCCAGCAGCCAATCGGTAGACTATGGCTACACCTTC. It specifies CASSQSVDYGYTF. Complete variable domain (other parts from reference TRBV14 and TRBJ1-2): EAGVTQFPSHSVIEKGQTVTLRCDPISGHDNLYWYRRVMGKEIKFLLHFVKESKQDESGMPNNRFLAERTGGTYSTLKVQPAELEDSGVYFCASSQSVDYGYTFGSGTRLTVV.

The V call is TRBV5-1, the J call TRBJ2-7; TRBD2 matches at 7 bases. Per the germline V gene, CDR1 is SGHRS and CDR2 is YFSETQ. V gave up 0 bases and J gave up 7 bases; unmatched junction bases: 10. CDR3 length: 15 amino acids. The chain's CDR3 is CASSLETGGFWEQYF. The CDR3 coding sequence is TGCGCCAGCAGCTTGGAAACGGGAGGTTTCTGGGAGCAGTACTTC.

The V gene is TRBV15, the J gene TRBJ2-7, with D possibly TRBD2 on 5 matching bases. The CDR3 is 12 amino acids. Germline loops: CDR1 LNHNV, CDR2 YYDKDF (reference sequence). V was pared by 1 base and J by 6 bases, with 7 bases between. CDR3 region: CATSRVATEQYF. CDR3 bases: TGTGCCACCAGCAGAGTAGCGACCGAGCAGTACTTC.

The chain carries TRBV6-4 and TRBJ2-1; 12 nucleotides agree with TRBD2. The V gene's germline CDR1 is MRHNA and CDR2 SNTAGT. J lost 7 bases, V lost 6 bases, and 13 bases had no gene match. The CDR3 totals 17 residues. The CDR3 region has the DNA TGTGCCAGCAGCCGGGTACTAGCGGGAGGACAAGGGAATGAGCAGTTCTTC. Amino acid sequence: CASSRVLAGGQGNEQFF.